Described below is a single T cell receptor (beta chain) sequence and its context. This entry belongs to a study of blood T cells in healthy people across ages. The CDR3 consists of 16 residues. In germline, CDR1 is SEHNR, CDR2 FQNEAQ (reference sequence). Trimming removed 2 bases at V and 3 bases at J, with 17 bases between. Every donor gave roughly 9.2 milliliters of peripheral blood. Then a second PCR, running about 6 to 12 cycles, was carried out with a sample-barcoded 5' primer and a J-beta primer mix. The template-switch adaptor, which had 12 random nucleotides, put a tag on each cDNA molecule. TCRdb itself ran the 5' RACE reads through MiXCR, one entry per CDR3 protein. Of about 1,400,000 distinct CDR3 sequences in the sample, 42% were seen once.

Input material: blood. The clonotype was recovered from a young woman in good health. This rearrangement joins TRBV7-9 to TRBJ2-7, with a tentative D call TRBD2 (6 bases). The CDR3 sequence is CASSLSALGGDYEQYF. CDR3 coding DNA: TGTGCCAGCAGCTTAAGCGCTCTCGGGGGAGACTACGAGCAGTACTTC.